Presented here are 13 T cell receptor beta chains from one specimen sequenced in a study of cytomegalovirus exposure and HLA in healthy donors. Primers for the PCR totalled 60 Vbeta and 13 Jbeta. The method was immunoSEQ multiplex PCR; TCRdb's version includes in-frame clones alone and lacks a portion of them. The data hold approximately 120,000 clones, with approximately 80% observed a single time. Sequenced: PBMCs. These receptors all stem from a man younger than 40 in good health and CMV-seropositive.

This clone was counted between two and nine times. The chain uses TRBV5-1 and TRBJ2-7, with 11 nucleotides matching TRBD1. The CDR3 totals 15 residues. V lost 5 bases to trimming and J lost 3 bases; unmatched junction nucleotides: 7. The V gene's germline CDR1 is SGHRS and CDR2 YFSETQ. Here the CDR3 DNA reads TGCGCCAGCAGTTCCTCCGGGACAGGGGGCTACGAGCAGTACTTC. Translated, it gives CASSSSGTGGYEQYF.

The V and J genes are TRBV27 and TRBJ2-7; 8 bases match TRBD1. This CDR3 is 16 amino acids long. In germline, CDR1 is MNHEY, CDR2 SMNVEV (reference sequence). V dropped 5 bases and J dropped 3; count of bases not matched to a gene: 12. CDR3 coding DNA: TGTGCCAGCAGTCCCTTTTTGGGACAGGTAAGCTACGAGCAGTACTTC. As protein: CASSPFLGQVSYEQYF.

The V call is TRBV7-3, the J call TRBJ1-2, with 9 bases identical to TRBD1. The CDR3 loop spans 13 amino acids. V gave up 5 bases and J gave up 9 bases; unmatched junction bases: 7. CDR1 is SGHTA, CDR2 FQGTGA, per germline. CDR3 in amino acids: CASSPDRGERYTF. The CDR3 DNA reads TGTGCCAGCAGCCCCGACAGGGGGGAACGCTACACCTTC.

The CDR3 sequence is CAGASGSGTGELFF. The DNA of the CDR3 is TGTGCCGGAGCTAGCGGGAGCGGCACCGGGGAGCTGTTTTTT. The genes are TRBV10-3 and TRBJ2-2; 10 nucleotides match TRBD2. This CDR3 is 14 amino acids long. Germline CDR1 reads ENHRY; CDR2 reads SYGVKD. V trimming: 11 bases; J trimming: 4 bases; junction bases outside the gene matches: 7.

This clone has just a few counts. The rearrangement links TRBV6-5 to TRBJ1-2; 8 bases agree with TRBD1. The V gene end was trimmed by 6 bases and the J gene end by 7 bases; junction bases not matched to a gene: 10. This CDR3 is 14 amino acids long. Germline V gene data show CDR1 as MNHEY and CDR2 as SVGAGI. CDR3 in amino acids: CASRSIGTGGGYTF. The CDR3, as DNA: TGTGCCAGCAGATCGATCGGGACAGGCGGTGGCTACACCTTC.

The chain couples TRBV19 to TRBJ2-2; D is undetermined. This CDR3 region has 14 residues. Germline values: CDR1 LNHDA, CDR2 SQIVND (reference sequence). V lost 5 bases, J lost 0 bases, and 7 bases lay in between. CDR3 in amino acids: CASSQQPNTGELFF. CDR3 in DNA: TGTGCCAGTAGTCAACAGCCGAACACCGGGGAGCTGTTTTTT.

This chain links TRBV27 with TRBJ1-1; a weak D match, TRBD1 (6 bases). V gave up 4 bases and J gave up 8 bases, with 17 bases separating them. The CDR3 runs to 14 residues. From germline, CDR1 is MNHEY and CDR2 SMNVEV (reference sequence). DNA for the CDR3: TGTGCCAGCAGTTGGGCCTCATTGGGGGCGGAAGCTTTCTTT. Amino acid sequence: CASSWASLGAEAFF.

In its sample, this clone was seen a few times. The rearrangement joins TRBV9 to TRBJ1-1, with TRBD1 matching 9 bases. The trim removed 4 bases at V and 0 bases at J, leaving 7 bases unmatched. CDR1 SGDLS and CDR2 YYNGEE come from the germline V gene. CDR3 length equals 16 residues. The CDR3 DNA sequence: TGTGCCAGCAGCCCATCGGGACAGGGCTTGAACACTGAAGCTTTCTTT. It translates to CASSPSGQGLNTEAFF.

The rearrangement uses TRBV7-9 and TRBJ1-1; 8 nucleotides align to TRBD1. Trimming at V came to 3 bases and at J to 1 base, leaving 1 base not matched to a gene. There are 14 residues in the CDR3. Germline V gene lookup returns CDR1 SEHNR and CDR2 FQNEAQ (reference sequence). CDR3 amino acids: CASSFGTGNTEAFF. Here the CDR3 DNA reads TGTGCCAGCAGCTTCGGGACAGGGAACACTGAAGCTTTCTTT. Looking up the rest from reference TRBV7-9 and TRBJ1-1 gives the full variable domain: DTGVSQNPRHKITKRGQNVTFRCDPISEHNRLYWYRQTLGQGPEFLTYFQNEAQLEKSRLLSDRFSAERPKGSFSTLEIQRTEQGDSAMYLCASSFGTGNTEAFFGQGTRLTVV.

CDR3 amino acids: CASSLEGWLYTDTQYF. As DNA, the CDR3 is TGTGCCAGCAGCTTAGAGGGGTGGCTATACACAGATACGCAGTATTTT. V gene TRBV7-2 combines with J gene TRBJ2-3; tentatively, D is TRBD1 (5 bases). The CDR3 runs 16 residues. The V end lost 1 base, the J end lost 2 bases, and 13 bases lay between the germline ends. Germline loops: CDR1 SGHTA, CDR2 FQGNSA.

This sequence joins TRBV5-8 and TRBJ2-7; 13 bases agree with TRBD2. This CDR3 comprises 14 residues. From germline, CDR1 is SGHTS and CDR2 YDEGEE. V shed 5 bases, J shed 6 bases, and the junction held 5 bases outside the gene matches. The CDR3 coding sequence is TGTGCCAGCAGGAGACTAGCGGGAGGTTCCGAGCAGTACTTC. Translation gives CASRRLAGGSEQYF.

The table lists this clone with a count of one. The chain combines TRBV19 with TRBJ1-1; 7 nucleotides line up with TRBD1. The CDR3 spans 15 residues. Germline values: CDR1 LNHDA, CDR2 SQIVND (reference sequence). Germline trimming cut 9 bases from V and 5 bases from J; bases unmatched to any gene: 15. The CDR3 is CASYRGRGEKTEAFF. The CDR3 nucleotides read TGTGCCAGCTACAGGGGAAGGGGGGAAAAAACTGAAGCTTTCTTT.

The rearrangement links TRBV29-1 to TRBJ2-1, with 9 bases matching TRBD1. The germline V gene has CDR1 SQVTM and CDR2 ANQGSEA. The CDR3 runs to 14 residues. V trimming: 8 bases; J trimming: 7 bases; junction bases outside the gene matches: 12. The CDR3 here is CSSQGGQGNNEQFF. CDR3 DNA: TGCAGCTCCCAAGGGGGACAGGGTAATAATGAGCAGTTCTTC.